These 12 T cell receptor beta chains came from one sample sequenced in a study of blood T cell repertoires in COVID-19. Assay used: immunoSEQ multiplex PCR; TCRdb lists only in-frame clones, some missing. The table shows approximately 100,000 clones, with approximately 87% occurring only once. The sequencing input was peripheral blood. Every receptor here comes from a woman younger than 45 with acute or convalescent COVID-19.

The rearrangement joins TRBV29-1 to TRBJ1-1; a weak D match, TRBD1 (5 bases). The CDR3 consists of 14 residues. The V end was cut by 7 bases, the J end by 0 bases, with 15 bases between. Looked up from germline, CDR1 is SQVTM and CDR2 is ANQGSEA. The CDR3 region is CSALGRGLNTEAFF. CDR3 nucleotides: TGCAGCGCCCTGGGGCGGGGATTGAACACTGAAGCTTTCTTT.

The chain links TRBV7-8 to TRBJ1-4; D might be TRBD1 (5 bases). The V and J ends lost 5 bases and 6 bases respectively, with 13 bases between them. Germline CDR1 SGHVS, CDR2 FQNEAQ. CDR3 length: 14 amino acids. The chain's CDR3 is CASSLREMDEKLFF. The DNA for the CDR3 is TGTGCCAGCAGCCTCAGGGAAATGGATGAAAAACTGTTTTTT.

In nucleotides, the CDR3 is TGTGCCAGCAACCAGCTGGGGGCCACCCCATCAACATTCCAGCATTTT. This gives the protein CASNQLGATPSTFQHF. This rearrangement joins TRBV28 to TRBJ1-5, with D possibly being TRBD1 (6 bases). This CDR3 is 16 amino acids long. The V and J ends lost 7 bases and 12 bases respectively, with 28 bases between them. Germline V CDR1 and CDR2: MDHEN, SYDVKM.

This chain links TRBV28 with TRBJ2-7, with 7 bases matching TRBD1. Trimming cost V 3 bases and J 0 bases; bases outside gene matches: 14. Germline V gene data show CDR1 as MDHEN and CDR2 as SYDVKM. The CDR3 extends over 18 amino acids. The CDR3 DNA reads TGTGCCAGCAGTTTCCCCCCCTTTGAACAGGGGAGCTCCTACGAGCAGTACTTC. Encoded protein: CASSFPPFEQGSSYEQYF. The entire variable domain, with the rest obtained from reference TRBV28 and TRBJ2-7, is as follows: DVKVTQSSRYLVKRTGEKVFLECVQDMDHENMFWYRQDPGLGLRLIYFSYDVKMKEKGDIPEGYSVSREKKERFSLILESASTNQTSMYLCASSFPPFEQGSSYEQYFGPGTRLTVT.

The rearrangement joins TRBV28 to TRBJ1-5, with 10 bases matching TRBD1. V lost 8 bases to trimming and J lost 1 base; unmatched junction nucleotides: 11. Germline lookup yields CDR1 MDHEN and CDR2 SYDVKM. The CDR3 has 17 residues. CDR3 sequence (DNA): TGTGCCAGCGTGGGACAGGGGACGTTGCGAAGCAATCAGCCCCAGCATTTT. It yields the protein CASVGQGTLRSNQPQHF.

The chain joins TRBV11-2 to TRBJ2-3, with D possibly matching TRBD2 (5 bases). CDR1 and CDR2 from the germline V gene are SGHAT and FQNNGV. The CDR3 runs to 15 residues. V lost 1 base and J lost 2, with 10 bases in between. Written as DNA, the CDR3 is TGTGCCAGCAGCTTAGCGGGGTTAGCCACAGATACGCAGTATTTT. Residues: CASSLAGLATDTQYF.

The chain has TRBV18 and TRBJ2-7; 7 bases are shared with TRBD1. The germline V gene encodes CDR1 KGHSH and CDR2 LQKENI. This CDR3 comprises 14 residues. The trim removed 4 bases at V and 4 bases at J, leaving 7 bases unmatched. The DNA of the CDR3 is TGTGCCAGCTCACTCCTTGGGACAGCTTACGAGCAGTACTTC. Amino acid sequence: CASSLLGTAYEQYF.

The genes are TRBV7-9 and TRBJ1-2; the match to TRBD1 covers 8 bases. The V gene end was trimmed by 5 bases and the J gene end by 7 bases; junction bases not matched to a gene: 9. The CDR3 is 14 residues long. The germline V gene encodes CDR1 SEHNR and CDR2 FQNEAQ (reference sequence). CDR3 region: CASSPWTGRSGYTF. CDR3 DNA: TGTGCCAGCAGCCCCTGGACAGGGAGGAGTGGCTACACCTTC.

The CDR3 reads CATSDPAAGHQPQHF. CDR3 coding DNA: TGTGCCACCAGTGATCCGGCAGCGGGGCATCAGCCCCAGCATTTT. V and J are TRBV24-1 and TRBJ1-5; D is perhaps TRBD1 (5 bases). From germline, CDR1 is KGHDR and CDR2 SFDVKD. This CDR3 is built from 15 residues. V gave up 3 bases and J gave up 5 bases, with 13 bases separating them.

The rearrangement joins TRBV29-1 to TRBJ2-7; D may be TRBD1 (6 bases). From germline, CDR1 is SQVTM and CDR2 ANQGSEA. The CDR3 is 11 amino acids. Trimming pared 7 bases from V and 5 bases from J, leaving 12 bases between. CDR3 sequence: CSALTGDEQYF. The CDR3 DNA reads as TGCAGCGCTCTGACAGGAGACGAGCAGTACTTC.

CDR3 DNA sequence: TGTGCCAGCATGAGAGACTCTGGAAACACCATATATTTT. Amino acid sequence: CASMRDSGNTIYF. The chain is built from TRBV2 and TRBJ1-3; D gene uncertain. Looked up from germline, CDR1 is SNHLY and CDR2 is FYNNEI. V gave up 7 bases and J gave up 0 bases, with 7 bases separating them. The CDR3 is 13 residues long.

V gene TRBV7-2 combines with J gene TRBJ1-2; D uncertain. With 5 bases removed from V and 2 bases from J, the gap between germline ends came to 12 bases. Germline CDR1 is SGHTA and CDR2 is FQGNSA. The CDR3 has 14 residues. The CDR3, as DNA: TGTGCCAGCAGCCCTCTAGGGAGGAACTATGGCTACACCTTC. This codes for CASSPLGRNYGYTF.